Listed below are T cell receptor beta chains from one sample, sequenced in a study of cytomegalovirus exposure and HLA in healthy donors. Using immunoSEQ multiplex PCR, the repertoire was profiled, and TCRdb retains in-frame clones only, with some absent. The sample lists hundreds of thousands of clones, roughly 91% seen once, with about 2% in the top ten. Sequenced material: PBMCs. The receptors here all came from a woman aged 18-30 years in good health and CMV-seropositive. Both conserved end residues are part of each CDR3. D genes are given only for firm matches. Clone size is stated in some rows and not others, as once, few, many or a class when expanded.

d_call	v_call	j_call	clone_size	cdr3_length	cdr3_nt	cdr3_aa
NA	TRBV7-9	TRBJ2-7	NA	16	TGTGCCAGCAGCTTAGATCTACTGGGCAGCTCCTACGAGCAGTACTTC	CASSLDLLGSSYEQYF
NA	TRBV28	TRBJ2-1	NA	13	TGTGCCAGCAGTCGTCCCGGGTTCAATGAGCAGTTCTTC	CASSRPGFNEQFF
NA	TRBV19	TRBJ1-1	NA	14	TGTGCCAATCTCCCCGAGGGGGGGAAAGGTGAAGCTTTCTTT	CANLPEGGKGEAFF
NA	TRBV28	TRBJ2-1	NA	15	TGTGCCAGCAGTACGCCCCGGGACTCATACAATGAGCAGTTCTTC	CASSTPRDSYNEQFF
TRBD1	TRBV28	TRBJ1-2	NA	14	TGTGCCAGCAGTTTTCCTGGGACAGTCAATGGCTACACCTTC	CASSFPGTVNGYTF
TRBD2	TRBV7-9	TRBJ2-1	NA	16	TGTGCCAGCAGCCCCGGCGGCGGGAGAACCAACAATGAGCAGTTCTTC	CASSPGGGRTNNEQFF
TRBD2	TRBV28	TRBJ2-3	NA	16	TGTGCCAGCAGTTTTTCGGCTAGCGGGAGCACAGATACGCAGTATTTT	CASSFSASGSTDTQYF
NA	TRBV5-1	TRBJ1-1	once	14	TGCGCCAGCAGCCCACTAATGATGAACACTGAAGCTTTCTTT	CASSPLMMNTEAFF
NA	TRBV25-1	TRBJ1-5	NA	15	TGTGCCAGCAGTGCTGCAGGGGTAAGCAATCAGCCCCAGCATTTT	CASSAAGVSNQPQHF
NA	TRBV11-2	TRBJ2-3	NA	14	TGTGCCAGCAGAGACAGTGACTCCACAGATACGCAGTATTTT	CASRDSDSTDTQYF
NA	TRBV29-1	TRBJ2-7	NA	13	TGCAGCGTGGGACTTTCGAGCTCCTACGAGCAGTACTTC	CSVGLSSSYEQYF
NA	TRBV7-9	TRBJ2-2	NA	12	TGTGCCAGCAGCCTCCTTCCCGGGGAGCTGTTTTTT	CASSLLPGELFF
NA	TRBV27	TRBJ2-2	NA	17	TGTGCCAGCAGTTTAACCTTCGGCAGGATGCGTCCCGGGGAGCTGTTTTTT	CASSLTFGRMRPGELFF
NA	TRBV19	TRBJ1-1	NA	14	TGTGCCAGTAGTATAACAGGATTGAACACTGAAGCTTTCTTT	CASSITGLNTEAFF
NA	TRBV9	TRBJ1-1	NA	13	TGTGCCAGCAGCGTAGTTTATGCAGGGGAAGCTTTCTTT	CASSVVYAGEAFF
TRBD1	TRBV6-1	TRBJ2-7	NA	11	TGTGCCAGCAGAGATCGGGACAGGACCCATTTC	CASRDRDRTHF
TRBD2	TRBV7-9	TRBJ2-7	NA	14	TGTGCCAGCAGCTTGCCTAGCGGGAGTTACGAGCAGTACTTC	CASSLPSGSYEQYF
TRBD2	TRBV28	TRBJ2-1	NA	17	TGTGCCAGCAGTTTCCTTTACCGCGGGAGGGCCGACAATGAGCAGTTCTTC	CASSFLYRGRADNEQFF
TRBD1	TRBV4-1	TRBJ1-2	NA	14	TGCGCCAGCAGCCGTCAGGGGGCGCCTTATGGCTACACCTTC	CASSRQGAPYGYTF
NA	TRBV10-3	TRBJ2-2	NA	17	TGTGCCATCAGTTCCGCGGCGGATCTGGCGAACACCGGGGAGCTGTTTTTT	CAISSAADLANTGELFF
NA	TRBV14	TRBJ2-1	NA	13	TGTGCCAGCAGCCAGTTCGGGTCCGGTGAGCAGTTCTTC	CASSQFGSGEQFF
NA	TRBV5-1	TRBJ1-1	NA	14	TGCGCCAGCAGCGCAGGGTCAGGTAACACTGAAGCTTTCTTT	CASSAGSGNTEAFF
NA	TRBV6-6	TRBJ1-5	once	14	TGTGCCAGCAGCGAAGGTCGGGGCAATCAGCCCCAGCATTTT	CASSEGRGNQPQHF
TRBD2	TRBV9	TRBJ2-3	NA	14	TGTGCCAGCTCTCTAGCGGGCCGCACAGATACGCAGTATTTT	CASSLAGRTDTQYF
NA	TRBV15	TRBJ1-2	NA	15	TGTGCCACCAGCAGGGGGCTCGTAGGGGAACATGGCTACACCTTC	CATSRGLVGEHGYTF
TRBD1	TRBV19	TRBJ2-7	NA	16	TGTGCCAGTAGTGAACGATTTGGACAGGGGGCGTTAGAGCAGTACTTC	CASSERFGQGALEQYF
NA	TRBV27	TRBJ1-2	few	11	TGTGCCAGCAGTTTTCAGGGTGGCTACACCTTC	CASSFQGGYTF
NA	TRBV5-1	TRBJ2-2	NA	15	TGCGCCAGCAGCCCCTCACCGGCGAACACCGGGGAGCTGTTTTTT	CASSPSPANTGELFF
NA	TRBV7-3	TRBJ2-7	NA	15	TGTGCCAGCAGCTTAATCTTGGGCGAACTCTACGAGCAGTACTTC	CASSLILGELYEQYF
NA	TRBV28	TRBJ1-1	NA	16	TGTGCCAGCAGTTCGTATTCTCTCAGGTTCCCCACTGAAGCTTTCTTT	CASSSYSLRFPTEAFF